The source of this TCR beta chain is a study of molecular identifiers for immune sequencing clone quantification. For bulk TCR libraries, previously described methods and listed TCR primers were used. TCRdb redid the calling of the PCR reads with MiXCR, one entry per CDR3 protein. The repertoire holds 250,000 to 350,000 distinct CDR3 sequences, with about a fifth as singletons. Study-wide results and caveats: In naive cells, clones above 20 RNA copies held under 1% of molecules, whereas in effector cells they held over 97%.

Points on this clonotype: The antigen is unknown.

Construction of naive CD8 libraries employed about 18,000 to 1,100,000 sorted cells together with 10%, 30% or 50% RNA. Germline lookup yields CDR1 MGHRA and CDR2 YSYEKL. This CDR3 contains 16 residues. V was clipped by 2 bases and J by 1 base, with 11 bases between them. This clonotype was obtained from a human donor in good health. Some libraries in this study had Jurkat cell RNA spiked in. The source material was naive CD8+ T cells from blood, with Jurkat cell RNA spiked in. Subset reported: FACS-sorted CD8+CD4-CCR7+CD45RA+ naive T cells. The chain uses TRBV4-1 and TRBJ2-2; D gene uncertain. For the CDR3, the DNA is TGCGCCAGCAGCCAACCCCCGAACGGGAACACCGGGGAGCTGTTTTTT. This sequence encodes CASSQPPNGNTGELFF.